These T cell receptor beta chains were read from a single sample in a study of early T cells in non-severe SARS-CoV-2 infection. MiXCR, applied by TCRdb to the 5' RACE reads, yields one record per CDR3 protein. The repertoire holds roughly 77,000 distinct CDR3 sequences, with roughly 12% as singletons. Sequencing was carried out using whole blood. Receptors originate from an adult who was a healthcare worker with PCR-confirmed SARS-CoV-2 infection or an uninfected control (not recorded which). Each CDR3 is given with its conserved first and last residue. The order of the fields is V gene, J gene, D gene, clone size, CDR3 DNA, CDR3 protein. D genes are given only for firm matches. Where a row states a size, it is once, few, many or the class of an expanded clone; other rows omit it.

v_call: TRBV20-1
j_call: TRBJ2-3
d_call: TRBD2
clone_size: many
cdr3_nt: TGCAGTGCTAGAATGGGACTAGCGGGAAGCACAGATACGCAGTATTTT
cdr3_aa: CSARMGLAGSTDTQYF

v_call: TRBV19
j_call: TRBJ2-6
d_call: TRBD2
clone_size: few
cdr3_nt: TGTGCCAGTAGCAGACTAGCGGGAGCTCATGGGGCCAACGTCCTGACTTTC
cdr3_aa: CASSRLAGAHGANVLTF

v_call: TRBV6-6
j_call: TRBJ1-4
d_call: .
clone_size: few
cdr3_nt: TGTGCCAGCAGTTCGCAGGGTAGTGAAAAACTGTTTTTT
cdr3_aa: CASSSQGSEKLFF

v_call: TRBV29-1
j_call: TRBJ2-5
d_call: .
clone_size: many
cdr3_nt: TGCAGCGTTGAAGAATTTCAAGAAACCCAGTACTTC
cdr3_aa: CSVEEFQETQYF

v_call: TRBV2
j_call: TRBJ1-3
d_call: .
clone_size: many
cdr3_nt: TGTGCCAGCAGTGACAGGGGCTGGGACTCTGAAAACACCATATATTTT
cdr3_aa: CASSDRGWDSENTIYF

v_call: TRBV5-6
j_call: TRBJ2-5
d_call: TRBD2
clone_size: .
cdr3_nt: TGTGCCAGCAGCTTGTTGTCTAGCGGCGACTGGACCCAGTACTTC
cdr3_aa: CASSLLSSGDWTQYF

v_call: TRBV6-6
j_call: TRBJ2-3
d_call: .
clone_size: few
cdr3_nt: TGTGCCATCAAAGAGGATACGCAGTATTTT
cdr3_aa: CAIKEDTQYF

v_call: TRBV3-1
j_call: TRBJ1-2
d_call: .
clone_size: few
cdr3_nt: TGTGCCAGCAGTAGCAGTAACTATGGCTACACCTTC
cdr3_aa: CASSSSNYGYTF

v_call: TRBV5-4
j_call: TRBJ2-7
d_call: .
clone_size: many
cdr3_nt: TGTGCCAGCAGCTTGGGGGGGAGTAACGAGCAGTACTTC
cdr3_aa: CASSLGGSNEQYF

v_call: TRBV6-6
j_call: TRBJ2-7
d_call: TRBD1
clone_size: many
cdr3_nt: TGTGCCAGCAGAGGACAGGCAGGGGAGCAGTACTTC
cdr3_aa: CASRGQAGEQYF

v_call: TRBV20-1
j_call: TRBJ1-1
d_call: .
clone_size: many
cdr3_nt: TGCAGTGCCCTTATTCTGAACACTGAAGCTTTCTTT
cdr3_aa: CSALILNTEAFF

v_call: TRBV29-1
j_call: TRBJ2-7
d_call: .
clone_size: .
cdr3_nt: TGCAGCGTTGAGGGGACCCACTCCTACGAGCAGTACTTC
cdr3_aa: CSVEGTHSYEQYF

v_call: TRBV7-3
j_call: TRBJ2-3
d_call: TRBD2
clone_size: few
cdr3_nt: TGTGCCAGCAGCAAGACGAGCGGGGGTTCGAGTCTGACAGATACGCAGTATTTT
cdr3_aa: CASSKTSGGSSLTDTQYF

v_call: TRBV5-6
j_call: TRBJ1-2
d_call: TRBD1
clone_size: .
cdr3_nt: TGTGCCAGCAGCTCTCCGGGACAGCATCCCTATGGCTACACCTTC
cdr3_aa: CASSSPGQHPYGYTF

v_call: TRBV6-1
j_call: TRBJ2-7
d_call: .
clone_size: many
cdr3_nt: TGTGCCAGCAGTGATGGGGGGCAAACTTCCTACGAGCAGTACTTC
cdr3_aa: CASSDGGQTSYEQYF

v_call: TRBV4-2
j_call: TRBJ2-1
d_call: .
clone_size: few
cdr3_nt: TGTGCCAGCAGCCAAGATGGGGCCCCCCGTAAACTCCTGAAAATCGAGCAGTTCTTC
cdr3_aa: CASSQDGAPRKLLKIEQFF

v_call: TRBV7-2
j_call: TRBJ2-7
d_call: TRBD2
clone_size: .
cdr3_nt: TGTGCCAGCAGCTCCCGACTAGCGGGGGAGTGGGAAGAGCAGTACTTC
cdr3_aa: CASSSRLAGEWEEQYF

v_call: TRBV29-1
j_call: TRBJ1-4
d_call: .
clone_size: few
cdr3_nt: TGCAGCGTCAGGGGCACCGGGGTTGAAAAACTGTTTTTT
cdr3_aa: CSVRGTGVEKLFF

v_call: TRBV7-2
j_call: TRBJ2-3
d_call: TRBD2
clone_size: few
cdr3_nt: TGTGCCAGCAGCTACCTAGCGGGGAGAACAGATACGCAGTATTTT
cdr3_aa: CASSYLAGRTDTQYF

v_call: TRBV30
j_call: TRBJ2-6
d_call: .
clone_size: many
cdr3_nt: TGTGCCAGCCCCCAGGAGACCGCGGACTCTGGGGCCAACGTCCTGACTTTC
cdr3_aa: CASPQETADSGANVLTF

v_call: TRBV5-1
j_call: TRBJ2-7
d_call: .
clone_size: many
cdr3_nt: TGCGCCAGCAGCTTGGGTAGCGCTTACTACGAGCAGTACTTC
cdr3_aa: CASSLGSAYYEQYF

v_call: TRBV6-5
j_call: TRBJ1-6
d_call: TRBD1
clone_size: many
cdr3_nt: TGTGCCAGCAGCGGACAGGGAAATTCACCCCTCCACTTT
cdr3_aa: CASSGQGNSPLHF

v_call: TRBV29-1
j_call: TRBJ1-2
d_call: .
clone_size: .
cdr3_nt: TGCAGCGCGGGCGGGGTTGGCCCCAATAGGGGTGGCTACACCTTC
cdr3_aa: CSAGGVGPNRGGYTF

v_call: TRBV6-5
j_call: TRBJ2-3
d_call: TRBD2
clone_size: many
cdr3_nt: TGTGCCAGCAGCCCCGGACTAGCGGCAACAGATACGCAGTATTTT
cdr3_aa: CASSPGLAATDTQYF

v_call: TRBV12-3/TRBV12-4
j_call: TRBJ2-1
d_call: .
clone_size: few
cdr3_nt: TGTGCCAGCAGTTTAGGCGGGCCGCTTAGGCAGTTCTTC
cdr3_aa: CASSLGGPLRQFF

v_call: TRBV12-5
j_call: TRBJ1-6
d_call: .
clone_size: many
cdr3_nt: TGTGCTAGTGGCGCATCTCTCCACGGGAGAGGGCATAATTCACCCCTCCACTTT
cdr3_aa: CASGASLHGRGHNSPLHF